The rows below give T cell receptor beta chains drawn from one sample of a study of cytomegalovirus exposure and HLA in healthy donors. Profiled with immunoSEQ multiplex PCR; TCRdb holds only in-frame clones, not every one. The table lists some 170,000 clones, about 95% of them singletons. The sequenced sample was PBMCs. The receptors were gathered from a woman aged 18-35 years in good health and CMV-seronegative. The CDR3 runs from the conserved cysteine through the conserved F or W.

cdr3_aa j_call v_call
CASSQEGRGINSPLHF TRBJ1-6 TRBV4-3
CSVVQGSGNTIYF TRBJ1-3 TRBV29-1
CASSLTAGTSITNEKLFF TRBJ1-4 TRBV7-9
CASVPGSSRRAKNIQYF TRBJ2-4 TRBV27
CASSHGTGTTWGGANVLTF TRBJ2-6 TRBV7-6
CAVESPNTEAFF TRBJ1-1 TRBV10-3
CASSVDVHSSGANVLTF TRBJ2-6 TRBV9
CASSEADGAYEQYF TRBJ2-7 TRBV6-1
CASSQDGRDRETQYF TRBJ2-5 TRBV4-1
CATKWGGGEHTQYF TRBJ2-3 TRBV15
CASSLHKGQRNQPQHF TRBJ1-5 TRBV5-8
CASSYSGSGYEQYF TRBJ2-7 TRBV6-5
CASGTGDQPQHF TRBJ1-5 TRBV19
CASRGQGNTEAFF TRBJ1-1 TRBV5-1
CASSYVYNGGETQYF TRBJ2-5 TRBV11-2
CASSSLRGERYEQYF TRBJ2-7 TRBV7-2
CASSLAGTGRDIQYF TRBJ2-4 TRBV5-1
CASSQQGAGNTIYF TRBJ1-3 TRBV4-3
CASSTRGNGNTIYF TRBJ1-3 TRBV6-1
CASREEERSNTGELFF TRBJ2-2 TRBV4-1
CASSYSGGGASNEQYF TRBJ2-7 TRBV6-6
CASSQDPGSYEQYF TRBJ2-7 TRBV4-3
CASSLGPGEMDYGYTF TRBJ1-2 TRBV13
CASSPGTATTNEKLFF TRBJ1-4 TRBV14
CASSEFTGELFF TRBJ2-2 TRBV7-3
CASSPPSSGGRYEQYF TRBJ2-7 TRBV18
CASSLDASQGSNTGELFF TRBJ2-2 TRBV11-3
CASSPQTGLTGANVLTF TRBJ2-6 TRBV18
CASSSTSGAYEQYF TRBJ2-7 TRBV5-6
CASSQRPGTYEQYF TRBJ2-7 TRBV4-1
CASSSARDRGDEKLFF TRBJ1-4 TRBV5-6
CASSPRPGLTTGELFF TRBJ2-2 TRBV27
CASSGLAGVSSYEQYF TRBJ2-7 TRBV13
CASSPVAGSNTGELFF TRBJ2-2 TRBV18
CASSQSRQGEAFF TRBJ1-1 TRBV14
CASRGRVTNTEAFF TRBJ1-1 TRBV19
CAWSVRIQETQYF TRBJ2-5 TRBV30
CASSPQDRVSTGELFF TRBJ2-2 TRBV7-9
CASSLGAGGGYEQYF TRBJ2-7 TRBV5-4
CASSALRLDRRGNTIYF TRBJ1-3 TRBV6-4